These 2 T cell receptor beta chains came from one sample sequenced in a study of cytomegalovirus exposure and HLA in healthy donors. Both 60 Vbeta primers and 13 Jbeta primers went into the PCR. Produced via immunoSEQ multiplex PCR; TCRdb's table is partial and in-frame only. The specimen's table records roughly 120,000 clones. Sequencing was carried out using PBMCs. Receptor source: a man in his thirties or forties in good health and CMV-seronegative.

The J gene is TRBJ2-1, the V gene TRBV7-2; 9 bases fit TRBD1. The CDR3 length is 14 residues. Trimming removed 8 bases from V and 2 bases from J; junction bases left unmatched: 4. CDR1 is SGHTA and CDR2 is FQGNSA in the germline V gene. The CDR3: CASLNRGPYNEQFF. CDR3 coding DNA: TGTGCCAGCCTGAACAGGGGGCCCTACAATGAGCAGTTCTTC.

V gene TRBV13 combines with J gene TRBJ2-5, with D possibly TRBD1 on 5 matching bases. Trimming took off 4 bases at V and 3 bases at J, with 18 bases between the two ends. Germline V gives CDR1 PRHDT, CDR2 FYEKMQ (reference sequence). This CDR3 contains 16 residues. In nucleotides, the CDR3 is TGTGCCAGCAGCTCAAAGTTCCGGGTAGGGGAAGAGACCCAGTACTTC. Amino acids: CASSSKFRVGEETQYF.